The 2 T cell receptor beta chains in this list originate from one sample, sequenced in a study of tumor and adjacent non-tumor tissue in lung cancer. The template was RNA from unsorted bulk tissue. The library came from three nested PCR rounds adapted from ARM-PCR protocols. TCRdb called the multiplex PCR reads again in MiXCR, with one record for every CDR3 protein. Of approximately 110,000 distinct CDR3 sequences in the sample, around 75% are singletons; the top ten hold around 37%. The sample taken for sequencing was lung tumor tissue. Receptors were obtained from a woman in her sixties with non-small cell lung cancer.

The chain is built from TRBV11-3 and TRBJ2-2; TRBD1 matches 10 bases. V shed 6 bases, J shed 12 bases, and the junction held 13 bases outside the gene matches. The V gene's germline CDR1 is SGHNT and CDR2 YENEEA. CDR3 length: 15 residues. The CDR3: CASSPGTGVTRKLFF. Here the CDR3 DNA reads TGTGCCAGCAGTCCCGGGACAGGGGTCACCAGGAAGCTGTTTTTT. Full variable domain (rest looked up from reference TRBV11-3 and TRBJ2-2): EAGVVQSPRYKIIEKKQPVAFWCNPISGHNTLYWYLQNLGQGPELLIRYENEEAVDDSQLPKDRFSAERLKGVDSTLKIQPAELGDSAVYLCASSPGTGVTRKLFFGEGSRLTVL.

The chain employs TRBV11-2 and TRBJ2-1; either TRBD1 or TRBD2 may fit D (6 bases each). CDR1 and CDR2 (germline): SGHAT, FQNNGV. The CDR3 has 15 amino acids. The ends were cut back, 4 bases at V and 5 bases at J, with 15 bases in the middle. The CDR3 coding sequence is TGTGCCAGCAGCTCCCGCGGGGCAGGGGACAATGAGCAGTTCTTC. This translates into CASSSRGAGDNEQFF.